The T cell receptor beta chain under discussion was sequenced for a study of blood T cell repertoires in COVID-19. Across the whole study: Researchers got acute and convalescent COVID-19 samples from the United States, Italy and Spain.

The protocol was immunoSEQ multiplex PCR, while the TCRdb copy is restricted to in-frame clones and leaves out a portion. Of about 67,000 clones in the sample, about nine tenths were seen once. CDR1 is MNHEY and CDR2 is SVGEGT in the germline V gene. J gave up 5 bases and V 6 bases, and 9 bases lay outside the gene matches. This CDR3 region has 15 residues. V is TRBV6-2 or TRBV6-3 and J is TRBJ2-1; 8 bases agree with TRBD2. This sequence originates from a man over 45 with active COVID-19. Sequencing was carried out using peripheral blood. This CDR3 is CASSQAGDPDNEQFF. The CDR3 bases are TGTGCCAGCAGCCAAGCGGGAGACCCTGACAATGAGCAGTTCTTC.